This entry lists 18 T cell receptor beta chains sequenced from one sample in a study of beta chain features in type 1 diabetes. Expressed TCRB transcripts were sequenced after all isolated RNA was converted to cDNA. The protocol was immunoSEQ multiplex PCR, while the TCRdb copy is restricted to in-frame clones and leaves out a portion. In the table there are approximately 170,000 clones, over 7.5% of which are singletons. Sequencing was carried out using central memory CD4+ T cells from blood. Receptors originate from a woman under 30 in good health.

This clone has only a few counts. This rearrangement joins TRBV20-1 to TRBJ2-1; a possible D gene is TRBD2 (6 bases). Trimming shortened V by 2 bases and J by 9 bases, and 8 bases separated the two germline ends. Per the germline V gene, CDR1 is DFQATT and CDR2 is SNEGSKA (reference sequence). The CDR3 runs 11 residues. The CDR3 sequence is CSARPGGEQFF. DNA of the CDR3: TGCAGTGCTAGACCCGGGGGTGAGCAGTTCTTC.

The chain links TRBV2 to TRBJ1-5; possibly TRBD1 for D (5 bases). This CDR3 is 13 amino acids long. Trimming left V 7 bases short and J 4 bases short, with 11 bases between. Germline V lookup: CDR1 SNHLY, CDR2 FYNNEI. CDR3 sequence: CASKGQGNQPQHF. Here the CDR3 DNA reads TGTGCCAGCAAAGGCCAGGGAAATCAGCCCCAGCATTTT.

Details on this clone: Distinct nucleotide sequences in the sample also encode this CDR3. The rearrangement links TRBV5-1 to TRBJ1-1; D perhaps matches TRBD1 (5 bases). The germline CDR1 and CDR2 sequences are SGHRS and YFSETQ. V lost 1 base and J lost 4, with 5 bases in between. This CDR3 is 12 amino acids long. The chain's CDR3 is CASSLRGTEAFF. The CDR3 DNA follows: TGCGCCAGCAGCTTGAGGGGCACTGAAGCTTTCTTT.

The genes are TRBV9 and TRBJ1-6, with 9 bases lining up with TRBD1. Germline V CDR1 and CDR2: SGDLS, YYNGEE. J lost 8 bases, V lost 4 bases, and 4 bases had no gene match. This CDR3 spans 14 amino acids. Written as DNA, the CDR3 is TGTGCCAGCAGCCCCCGGGACAGGGATTCACCCCTCCACTTT. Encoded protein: CASSPRDRDSPLHF.

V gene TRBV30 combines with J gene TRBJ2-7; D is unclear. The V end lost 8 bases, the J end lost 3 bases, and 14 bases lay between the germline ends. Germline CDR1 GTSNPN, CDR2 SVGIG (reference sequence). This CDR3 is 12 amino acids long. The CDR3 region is CASSPRGYEQYF. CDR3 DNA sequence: TGTGCCAGCAGCCCACGCGGCTACGAGCAGTACTTC. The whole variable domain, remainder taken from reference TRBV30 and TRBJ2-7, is SQTIHQWPATLVQPVGSPLSLECTVEGTSNPNLYWYRQAAGRGLQLLFYSVGIGQISSEVPQNLSASRPQDRQFILSSKKLLLSDSGFYLCASSPRGYEQYFGPGTRLTVT.

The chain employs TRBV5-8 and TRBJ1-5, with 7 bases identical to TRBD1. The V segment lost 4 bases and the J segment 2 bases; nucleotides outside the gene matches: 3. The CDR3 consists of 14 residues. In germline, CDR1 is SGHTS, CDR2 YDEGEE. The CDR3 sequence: CASSRQGGNQPQHF. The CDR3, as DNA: TGTGCCAGCAGCCGACAGGGTGGCAATCAGCCCCAGCATTTT.

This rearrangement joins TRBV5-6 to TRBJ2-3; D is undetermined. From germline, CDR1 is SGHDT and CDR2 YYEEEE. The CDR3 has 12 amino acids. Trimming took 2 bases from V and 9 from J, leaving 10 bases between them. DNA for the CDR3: TGTGCCAGCAGCTTTCAGGATTCCACGCAGTATTTT. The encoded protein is CASSFQDSTQYF.

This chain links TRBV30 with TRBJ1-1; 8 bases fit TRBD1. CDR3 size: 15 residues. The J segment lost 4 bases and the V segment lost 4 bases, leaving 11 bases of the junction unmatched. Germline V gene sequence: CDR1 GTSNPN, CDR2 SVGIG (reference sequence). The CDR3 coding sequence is TGTGCCTGGAAAGACCAGGGGGCAGCGGTCACTGAAGCTTTCTTT. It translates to CAWKDQGAAVTEAFF.

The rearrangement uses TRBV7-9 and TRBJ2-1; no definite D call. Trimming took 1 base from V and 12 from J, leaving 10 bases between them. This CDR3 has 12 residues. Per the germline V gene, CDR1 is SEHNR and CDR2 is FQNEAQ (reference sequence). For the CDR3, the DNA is TGTGCCAGCAGCTTAGAATACAATCGGCAGTTCTTC. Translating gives CASSLEYNRQFF.

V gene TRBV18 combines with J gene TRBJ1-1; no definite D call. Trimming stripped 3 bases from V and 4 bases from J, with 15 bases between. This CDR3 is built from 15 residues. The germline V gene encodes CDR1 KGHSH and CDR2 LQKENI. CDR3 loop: CASSPTSPGSTEAFF. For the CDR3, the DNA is TGTGCCAGCTCACCCACCTCGCCGGGGTCCACTGAAGCTTTCTTT. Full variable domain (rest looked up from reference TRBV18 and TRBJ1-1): NAGVMQNPRHLVRRRGQEARLRCSPMKGHSHVYWYRQLPEEGLKFMVYLQKENIIDESGMPKERFSAEFPKEGPSILRIQQVVRGDSAAYFCASSPTSPGSTEAFFGQGTRLTVV.

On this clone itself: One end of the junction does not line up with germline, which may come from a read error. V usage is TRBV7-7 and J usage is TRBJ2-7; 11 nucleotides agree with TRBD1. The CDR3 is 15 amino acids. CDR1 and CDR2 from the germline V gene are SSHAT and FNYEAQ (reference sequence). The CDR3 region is CASSHRTGGEIEQYF. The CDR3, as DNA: TGTGCTAGCAGCCACCGGACAGGGGGCGAGATCGAGCAGTACTTC. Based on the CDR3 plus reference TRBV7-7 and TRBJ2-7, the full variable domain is GAGVSQSPRYKVTKRGQDVTLRCDPISSHATLYWYQQALGQGPEFLTYFNYEAQPDKSGLPSDRFSAERPEGSISTLTIQRTEQRDSAMYRCASSHRTGGEIEQYFGPGTRLTVT.

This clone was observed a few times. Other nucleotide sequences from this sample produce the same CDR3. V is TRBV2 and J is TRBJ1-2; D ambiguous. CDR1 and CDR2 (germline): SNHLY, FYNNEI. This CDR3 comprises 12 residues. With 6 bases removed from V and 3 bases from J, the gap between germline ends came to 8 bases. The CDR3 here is CASSGRDYGYTF. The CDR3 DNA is TGTGCCAGCAGCGGGAGGGACTATGGCTACACCTTC.

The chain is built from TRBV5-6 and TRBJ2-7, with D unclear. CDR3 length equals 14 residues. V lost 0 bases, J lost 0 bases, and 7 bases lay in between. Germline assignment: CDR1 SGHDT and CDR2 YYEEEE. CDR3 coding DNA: TGTGCCAGCAGCTTGGGTCAGAACTCCTACGAGCAGTACTTC. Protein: CASSLGQNSYEQYF.

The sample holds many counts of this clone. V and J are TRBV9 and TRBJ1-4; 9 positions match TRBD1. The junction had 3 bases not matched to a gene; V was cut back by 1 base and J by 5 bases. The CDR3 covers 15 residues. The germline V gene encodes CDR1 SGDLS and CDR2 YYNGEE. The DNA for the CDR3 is TGTGCCAGCAGCGTATCGACAGGGGGAAATGAAAAACTGTTTTTT. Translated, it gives CASSVSTGGNEKLFF. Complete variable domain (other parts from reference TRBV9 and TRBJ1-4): DSGVTQTPKHLITATGQRVTLRCSPRSGDLSVYWYQQSLDQGLQFLIQYYNGEERAKGNILERFSAQQFPDLHSELNLSSLELGDSALYFCASSVSTGGNEKLFFGSGTQLSVL.

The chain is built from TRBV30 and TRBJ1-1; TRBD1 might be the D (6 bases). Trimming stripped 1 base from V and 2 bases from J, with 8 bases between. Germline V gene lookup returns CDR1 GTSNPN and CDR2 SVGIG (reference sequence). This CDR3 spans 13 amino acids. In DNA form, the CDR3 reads TGTGCCTGGAGTGCACAGGGCAACACTGAAGCTTTCTTT. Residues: CAWSAQGNTEAFF.

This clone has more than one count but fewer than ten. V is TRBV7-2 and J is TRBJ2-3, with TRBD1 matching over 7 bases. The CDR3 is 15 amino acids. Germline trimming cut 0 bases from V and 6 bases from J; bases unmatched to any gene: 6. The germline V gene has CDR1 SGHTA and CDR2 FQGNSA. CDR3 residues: CASSLAARGFDTQYF. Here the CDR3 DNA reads TGTGCCAGCAGCTTAGCGGCCAGGGGGTTTGATACGCAGTATTTT.

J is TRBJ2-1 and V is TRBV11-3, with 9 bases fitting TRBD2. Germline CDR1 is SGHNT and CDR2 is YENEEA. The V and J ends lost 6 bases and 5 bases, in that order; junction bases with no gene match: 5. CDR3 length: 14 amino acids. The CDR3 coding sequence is TGTGCCAGCAGTCTTAGCGGGAGCCACAATGAGCAGTTCTTC. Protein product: CASSLSGSHNEQFF.

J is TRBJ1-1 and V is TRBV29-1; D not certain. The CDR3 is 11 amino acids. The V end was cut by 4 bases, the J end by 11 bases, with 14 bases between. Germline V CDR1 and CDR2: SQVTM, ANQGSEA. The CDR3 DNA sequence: TGCAGCGTTGGAGAAGAGGCCGGCGCTTTCTTT. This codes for CSVGEEAGAFF.